These 9 T cell receptor beta chains originate from one sample sequenced in a study of metastatic and nonmetastatic thyroid tumors. There were no patients who had received any treatment before thyroid surgery. With MiXCR, TCRdb reprocessed the PCR reads. Among roughly 40,000 clones listed, 12% were seen once. Source material: blood. The receptors here all came from a male donor with papillary thyroid cancer or a benign thyroid nodule (not recorded which). Some clones in this sample may be carry-over from other donors' samples.

At least ten counts were recorded for this clone. This chain uses TRBV4-3 with TRBJ2-7; no definite D call. V lost 0 bases and J 0 bases, leaving 9 bases between the germline ends. Germline loops: CDR1 LGHNA, CDR2 YSLEER. The CDR3 is made up of 15 amino acids. DNA for the CDR3: TGCGCCAGCAGCCAAGATAGGTCGGCCTCCTACGAGCAGTACTTC. It yields the protein CASSQDRSASYEQYF.

This clone has a count of ten or more. The chain couples TRBV19 to TRBJ2-3; 10 nucleotides align to TRBD2. V gave up 6 bases and J gave up 7 bases; unmatched junction bases: 7. Germline values: CDR1 LNHDA, CDR2 SQIVND (reference sequence). The CDR3 loop spans 14 amino acids. DNA of the CDR3: TGTGCCAGTAGCGCTAGCGGGGGTGGGTATACGCAGTATTTT. This translates into CASSASGGGYTQYF.

This clone was observed at least ten times. The chain recombines TRBV12-3 or TRBV12-4 with TRBJ1-2, with 10 nucleotides matching TRBD1. V lost 7 bases and J lost 8; bases outside the gene matches: 13. The CDR3 totals 15 residues. CDR3 sequence: CASNSPGQGIVGYTF. The CDR3 DNA is TGTGCCAGCAATTCGCCGGGACAGGGGATTGTCGGCTACACCTTC.

As concerns this clone: A much larger clone differs from this one at a single base, so this may be a read error. V is TRBV6-1 and J is TRBJ2-4, with no clear D. CDR3 length: 15 residues. Germline values: CDR1 MNHNS, CDR2 SASEGT. The CDR3 DNA reads as TGTGCCAGCAGCGAAATAGGGTTAGCCAAAAACATTCATTACTTC. Translation gives CASSEIGLAKNIHYF.

This clone was counted at least ten times. The chain uses TRBV20-1 and TRBJ2-7; D tentatively fits TRBD1 or TRBD2 (6 bases each). V lost 6 bases to trimming and J lost 3 bases, with 12 bases between them. The CDR3 is 12 amino acids. Per the germline V gene, CDR1 is DFQATT and CDR2 is SNEGSKA (reference sequence). The CDR3 region has the DNA TGCAGTGCGTCGCGGGACAACTACGAGCAGTACTTC. It yields the protein CSASRDNYEQYF.

There are many counts of this clone. The rearrangement links TRBV28 to TRBJ2-3, with 8 bases matching TRBD2. The germline V gene has CDR1 MDHEN and CDR2 SYDVKM. Germline trimming cut 6 bases from V and 5 bases from J; bases unmatched to any gene: 16. The CDR3 length is 17 residues. The CDR3 protein is CASSAPHTGGWGDTQYF. CDR3 sequence (DNA): TGTGCCAGCAGCGCCCCTCACACGGGAGGGTGGGGAGATACGCAGTATTTT.

Many counts were recorded for this clone. The chain recombines TRBV2 with TRBJ2-7; 9 nucleotides match TRBD1. CDR3 length equals 14 residues. J lost 8 bases, V lost 4 bases, and 9 bases had no gene match. Looked up from germline, CDR1 is SNHLY and CDR2 is FYNNEI. Here the CDR3 reads CASSGTDRGTKQYF. In DNA form, the CDR3 reads TGTGCCAGCAGTGGGACGGACAGGGGTACAAAGCAGTACTTC.

With regard to this clone: It is likely a read error, because the conserved phenylalanine at the end of the CDR3 is missing. The CDR3 region has the DNA TGTGCCAGCAGTCCCCCGCAGGCAACTCAGTACCTC. This translates into CASSPPQATQYL. The chain has TRBV28 and TRBJ2-5; D is unresolved. This CDR3 comprises 12 residues. With 5 bases removed from V and 11 bases from J, the gap between germline ends came to 15 bases. Germline values: CDR1 MDHEN, CDR2 SYDVKM.

In its sample, this clone was seen many times. The chain uses TRBV7-3 and TRBJ2-3; TRBD2 is a possible D gene (6 bases). Trimming shortened V by 5 bases and J by 0 bases, and 9 bases separated the two germline ends. Germline CDR1 is SGHTA and CDR2 is FQGTGA. There are 14 residues in the CDR3. The CDR3 sequence: CASSPGTSTDTQYF. In nucleotides, the CDR3 is TGTGCCAGCAGCCCCGGGACTAGCACAGATACGCAGTATTTT.